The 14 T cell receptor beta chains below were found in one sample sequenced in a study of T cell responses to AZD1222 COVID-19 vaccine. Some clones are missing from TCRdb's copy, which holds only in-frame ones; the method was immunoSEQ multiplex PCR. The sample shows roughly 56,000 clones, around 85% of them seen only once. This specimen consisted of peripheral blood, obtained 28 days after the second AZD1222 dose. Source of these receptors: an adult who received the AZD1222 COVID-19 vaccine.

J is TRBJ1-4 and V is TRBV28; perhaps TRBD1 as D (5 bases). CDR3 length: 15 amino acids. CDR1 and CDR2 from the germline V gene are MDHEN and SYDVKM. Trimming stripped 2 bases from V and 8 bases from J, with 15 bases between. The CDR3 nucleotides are TGTGCCAGCAGTTTACCGGGACCGAGCAGGGAAAAACTGTTTTTT. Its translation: CASSLPGPSREKLFF.

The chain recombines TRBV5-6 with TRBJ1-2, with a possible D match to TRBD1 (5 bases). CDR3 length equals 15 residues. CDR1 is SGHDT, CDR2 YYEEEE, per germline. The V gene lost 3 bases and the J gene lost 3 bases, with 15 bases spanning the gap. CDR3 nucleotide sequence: TGTGCCAGCAGCTCGACAGATCGAGGGTACTATGGCTACACCTTC. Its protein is CASSSTDRGYYGYTF.

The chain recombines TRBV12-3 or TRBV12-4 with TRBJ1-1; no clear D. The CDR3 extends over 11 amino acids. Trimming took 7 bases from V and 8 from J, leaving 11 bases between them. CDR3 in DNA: TGTGCCAGCACCCTGGTGGGGGAAGCTTTCTTT. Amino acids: CASTLVGEAFF.

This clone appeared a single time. The CDR3 spells CASSPQPAGYEQYF. In DNA form, the CDR3 reads TGCGCCAGCAGCCCCCAACCAGCGGGCTACGAGCAGTACTTC. The chain links TRBV4-3 to TRBJ2-7; TRBD2 is a possible D gene (6 bases). Trimming stripped 4 bases from V and 3 bases from J, with 13 bases between. Germline lookup yields CDR1 LGHNA and CDR2 YSLEER. The CDR3 consists of 14 residues.

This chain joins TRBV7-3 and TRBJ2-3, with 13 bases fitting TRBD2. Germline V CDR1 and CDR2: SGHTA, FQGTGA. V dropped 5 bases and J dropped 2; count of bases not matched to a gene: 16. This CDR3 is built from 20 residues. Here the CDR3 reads CASSHRGLAGVEGFTDTQYF. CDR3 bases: TGTGCCAGCAGCCACCGAGGACTAGCGGGAGTAGAGGGTTTCACAGATACGCAGTATTTT.

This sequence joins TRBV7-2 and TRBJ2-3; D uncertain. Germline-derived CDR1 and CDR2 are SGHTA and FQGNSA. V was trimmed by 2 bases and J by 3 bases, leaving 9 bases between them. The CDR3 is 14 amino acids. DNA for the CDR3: TGTGCCAGCAGCTTATGGCATTCTACAGATACGCAGTATTTT. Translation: CASSLWHSTDTQYF.

The DNA for the CDR3 is TGTGCCAGCAGTTTTACGGGTCGATACGAGCAGTACTTC. This sequence encodes CASSFTGRYEQYF. The V gene is TRBV28, the J gene TRBJ2-7; no clear D gene. CDR3 length: 13 amino acids. The germline V and J ends were trimmed by 3 bases and 4 bases, with 10 bases remaining between them. Germline CDR1 and CDR2: MDHEN and SYDVKM.

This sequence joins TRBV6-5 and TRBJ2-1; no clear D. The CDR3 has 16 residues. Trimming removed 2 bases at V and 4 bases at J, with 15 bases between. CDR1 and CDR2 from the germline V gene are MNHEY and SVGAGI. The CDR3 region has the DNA TGTGCCAGCAGTTACGCTCCCGGGCTAACGTACAATGAGCAGTTCTTC. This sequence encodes CASSYAPGLTYNEQFF.

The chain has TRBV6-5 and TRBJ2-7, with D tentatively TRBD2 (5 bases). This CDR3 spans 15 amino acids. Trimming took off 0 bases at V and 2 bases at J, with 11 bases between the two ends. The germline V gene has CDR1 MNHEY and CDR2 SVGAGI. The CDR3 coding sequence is TGTGCCAGCAGTTACTCCCAGGCGGGTACCTACGAGCAGTACTTC. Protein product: CASSYSQAGTYEQYF.

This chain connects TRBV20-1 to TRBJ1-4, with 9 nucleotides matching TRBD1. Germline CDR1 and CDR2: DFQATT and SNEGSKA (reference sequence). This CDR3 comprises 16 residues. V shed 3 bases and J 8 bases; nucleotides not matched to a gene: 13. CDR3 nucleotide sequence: TGCAGTGCTAGTTACCCAACAAACAGGGGGCCCGAAAAACTGTTTTTT. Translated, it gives CSASYPTNRGPEKLFF.

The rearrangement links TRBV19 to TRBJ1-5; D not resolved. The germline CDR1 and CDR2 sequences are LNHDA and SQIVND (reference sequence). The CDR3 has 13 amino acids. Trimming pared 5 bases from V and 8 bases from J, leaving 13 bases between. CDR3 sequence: CASSSRPAEPQHF. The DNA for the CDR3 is TGTGCCAGTAGTTCCCGGCCCGCGGAGCCCCAGCATTTT. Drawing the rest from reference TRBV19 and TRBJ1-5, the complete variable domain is DGGITQSPKYLFRKEGQNVTLSCEQNLNHDAMYWYRQDPGQGLRLIYYSQIVNDFQKGDIAEGYSVSREKKESFPLTVTSAQKNPTAFYLCASSSRPAEPQHFGDGTRLSIL.

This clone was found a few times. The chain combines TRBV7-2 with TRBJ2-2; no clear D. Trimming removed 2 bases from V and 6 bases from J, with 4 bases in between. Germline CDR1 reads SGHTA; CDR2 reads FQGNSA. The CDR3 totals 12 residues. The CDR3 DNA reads TGTGCCAGCAGCTTATTGGCCGGGGAGCTGTTTTTT. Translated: CASSLLAGELFF.

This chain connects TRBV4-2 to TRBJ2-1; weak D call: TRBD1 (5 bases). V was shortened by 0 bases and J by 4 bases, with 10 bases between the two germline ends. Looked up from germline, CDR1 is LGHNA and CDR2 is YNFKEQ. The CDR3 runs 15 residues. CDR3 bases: TGTGCCAGCAGCCAAGATCAGGGTGGGTACAATGAGCAGTTCTTC. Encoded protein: CASSQDQGGYNEQFF.

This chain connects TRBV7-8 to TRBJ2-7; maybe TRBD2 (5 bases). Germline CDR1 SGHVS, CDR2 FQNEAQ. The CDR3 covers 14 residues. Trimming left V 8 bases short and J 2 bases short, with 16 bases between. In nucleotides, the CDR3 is TGTGCCAGCGGAATAACTAGTATCGCCTACGAGCAGTACTTC. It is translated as CASGITSIAYEQYF.